The 26 T cell receptor beta chains below were found in one sample sequenced in a study of graft-versus-host responses after intestinal transplantation. Which antigens these TCRs recognize remains unknown. Sequencing used immunoSEQ multiplex PCR; TCRdb keeps in-frame clones, though not all of them. This table holds around 67,000 clones, around 91% found once. Sequencing used unstimulated CD8+ T cells sorted from spleen or lymph node cells, obtained before transplant. These receptors all stem from a human donor who was the organ donor for an intestinal transplant.

The CDR3 protein is CASSPLGGHNEQFF. CDR3 nucleotides: TGTGCCAGCAGCCCACTAGGCGGCCACAATGAGCAGTTCTTC. V gene TRBV27 combines with J gene TRBJ2-1, with D possibly matching TRBD2 (5 bases). The CDR3 loop spans 14 amino acids. V lost 6 bases and J 5 bases, leaving 14 bases between the germline ends. Per the germline V gene, CDR1 is MNHEY and CDR2 is SMNVEV (reference sequence).

The chain recombines TRBV10-2 with TRBJ1-1, with 7 bases lining up with TRBD1. CDR3 length equals 14 residues. CDR1 and CDR2 (germline): WSHSY, SAAADI. J was trimmed by 1 base and V by 2 bases; bases with no gene match: 1. The CDR3 spells CASSEAGGNTEAFF. The CDR3 nucleotides are TGCGCCAGCAGTGAGGCAGGGGGGAACACTGAAGCTTTCTTT.

The V call is TRBV10-1, the J call TRBJ1-1; the D gene is possibly TRBD1 (6 bases). Trimming took off 8 bases at V and 3 bases at J, with 16 bases between the two ends. Germline CDR1 reads WNHNN; CDR2 reads SYGVQD (reference sequence). The CDR3 spans 14 residues. CDR3 sequence: CASAGTMDDTEAFF. CDR3 nucleotide sequence: TGCGCCAGCGCCGGGACAATGGATGACACTGAAGCTTTCTTT.

In its sample, this clone was seen once. CDR3 in amino acids: CASSIELDLAGSADTQYF. CDR3 nucleotides: TGTGCCAGTAGTATAGAACTTGACCTAGCGGGGAGTGCAGATACGCAGTATTTT. The chain joins TRBV19 to TRBJ2-3; TRBD2 agrees at 9 bases. Unmatched junction bases numbered 11, after V lost 0 bases and J lost 4 bases. This CDR3 has 18 amino acids. Looked up from germline, CDR1 is LNHDA and CDR2 is SQIVND (reference sequence). The full variable domain, with the rest looked up from reference TRBV19 and TRBJ2-3, is DGGITQSPKYLFRKEGQNVTLSCEQNLNHDAMYWYRQDPGQGLRLIYYSQIVNDFQKGDIAEGYSVSREKKESFPLTVTSAQKNPTAFYLCASSIELDLAGSADTQYFGPGTRLTVL.

This sequence joins TRBV10-3 and TRBJ2-2; 8 bases fit TRBD1. J lost 4 bases, V lost 10 bases, and 14 bases had no gene match. CDR3 length: 16 residues. The germline V gene encodes CDR1 ENHRY and CDR2 SYGVKD. The CDR3 DNA sequence: TGTGCCACCCTTCACTTTGGACAGGGCGGCACCGGGGAGCTGTTTTTT. Protein sequence: CATLHFGQGGTGELFF.

About this clone: Germline is not matched at one junction end, which may reflect a read error. This chain connects TRBV4-1 to TRBJ1-1; D uncertain. CDR3 size: 13 residues. Germline lookup yields CDR1 MGHRA and CDR2 YSYEKL. This CDR3 is CASSLLVGTEAFF. The CDR3 DNA reads as TGTGCCAGCAGCCTGTTGGTCGGTACTGAAGCTTTCTTT.

V usage is TRBV7-6 and J usage is TRBJ2-3; D possibly corresponds to TRBD2 (6 bases). In germline, CDR1 is SGHVS, CDR2 FNYEAQ. The CDR3 consists of 17 residues. The ends were cut back, 0 bases at V and 6 bases at J, with 19 bases in the middle. CDR3 residues: CASSLAPTGEAGDTQYF. CDR3 DNA: TGTGCCAGCAGCTTAGCCCCCACCGGGGAGGCGGGGGATACGCAGTATTTT.

V gene TRBV6-6 combines with J gene TRBJ2-1; D is unresolved. Per the germline V gene, CDR1 is MNHNY and CDR2 is SVGAGI (reference sequence). The CDR3 covers 12 residues. Trimming took 3 bases from V and 2 from J, leaving 2 bases between them. The CDR3, as DNA: TGTGCCAGCAGTTATACCTACAATGAGCAGTTCTTC. This gives the protein CASSYTYNEQFF.

The rearrangement joins TRBV25-1 to TRBJ1-1; D is uncertain. The CDR3 extends over 11 amino acids. CDR1 is MGHDK and CDR2 is SYGVNS in the germline V gene. Trimming shortened V by 2 bases and J by 8 bases, and 6 bases separated the two germline ends. CDR3 amino acids: CASSEVEEAFF. The DNA of the CDR3 is TGTGCCAGCAGTGAAGTGGAGGAAGCTTTCTTT.

This chain links TRBV7-6 with TRBJ2-2, with 13 bases that match TRBD2. Per germline, CDR1 SGHVS and CDR2 FNYEAQ. The CDR3 is 19 amino acids. Trimming cost V 4 bases and J 5 bases; bases outside gene matches: 13. CDR3 sequence reads: CASSSPSTSGGAGTGELFF. CDR3 nucleotide sequence: TGTGCCAGCAGCTCCCCCAGTACTAGCGGGGGGGCCGGGACCGGGGAGCTGTTTTTT.

V gene TRBV9 combines with J gene TRBJ1-2; D may be TRBD1 (5 bases). Trimming removed 0 bases from V and 4 bases from J, with 13 bases in between. Germline CDR1 reads SGDLS; CDR2 reads YYNGEE. This CDR3 spans 15 amino acids. CDR3: CASSVAAGRTYGYTF. The CDR3 nucleotides read TGTGCCAGCAGCGTAGCAGCAGGGCGAACCTATGGCTACACCTTC. The variable domain in full, completed from reference TRBV9 and TRBJ1-2, reads DSGVTQTPKHLITATGQRVTLRCSPRSGDLSVYWYQQSLDQGLQFLIQYYNGEERAKGNILERFSAQQFPDLHSELNLSSLELGDSALYFCASSVAAGRTYGYTFGSGTRLTVV.

The rearrangement links TRBV28 to TRBJ2-7; D possibly corresponds to TRBD1 (6 bases). Trimming stripped 3 bases from V and 7 bases from J, with 13 bases between. This CDR3 comprises 13 residues. From germline, CDR1 is MDHEN and CDR2 SYDVKM. CDR3 sequence: CASSFTGPREQYV. In nucleotides, the CDR3 is TGTGCCAGCAGTTTTACAGGGCCGAGAGAGCAGTACGTC.

This chain connects TRBV14 to TRBJ2-1; D remains ambiguous. This CDR3 has 13 residues. V dropped 1 base and J dropped 4 bases, with 5 bases sitting between them. Germline V gives CDR1 SGHDN, CDR2 FVKESK. The CDR3 spells CASSQVGYNEQFF. Here the CDR3 DNA reads TGTGCCAGCAGCCAAGTCGGGTACAATGAGCAGTTCTTC.

CDR3 protein: CASSEFRVNTEAFF. The CDR3 DNA reads TGTGCCAGCAGTGAATTCAGGGTCAACACTGAAGCTTTCTTT. The genes are TRBV27 and TRBJ1-1; the D gene is possibly TRBD1 (5 bases). The CDR3 sequence is 14 residues long. Trimming pared 5 bases from V and 2 bases from J, leaving 12 bases between. Germline CDR1 and CDR2: MNHEY and SMNVEV (reference sequence).

The rearrangement joins TRBV6-5 to TRBJ2-1, with 7 bases fitting TRBD2. V was clipped by 0 bases and J by 0 bases; unmatched bases: 2. The CDR3 is made up of 16 amino acids. Germline V gives CDR1 MNHEY, CDR2 SVGAGI. DNA for the CDR3: TGTGCCAGCAGTTACTCAGCGGGAAGCTCCTACAATGAGCAGTTCTTC. This codes for CASSYSAGSSYNEQFF.

The rearrangement links TRBV14 to TRBJ1-2; the D is unclear. The CDR3 sequence is 17 residues long. The germline V gene encodes CDR1 SGHDN and CDR2 FVKESK. The V end was cut by 1 base, the J end by 4 bases, with 19 bases between. Written as DNA, the CDR3 is TGTGCCAGCAGCCAAGTATTTTCGGGAGGAGGTCTCTATGGCTACACCTTC. Translated, it gives CASSQVFSGGGLYGYTF.

The chain employs TRBV7-8 and TRBJ2-2; 7 bases map to TRBD1. CDR1 is SGHVS, CDR2 FQNEAQ, per germline. The CDR3 runs to 16 residues. Losses at the gene ends were 5 bases for V and 2 bases for J; bases not matched to a gene: 8. CDR3 in DNA: TGTGCCAGCAGCCCGCGGACAGGAATCAACACCGGGGAGCTGTTTTTT. Its translation is CASSPRTGINTGELFF.

The chain carries TRBV4-3 and TRBJ1-2; TRBD1 might be the D (5 bases). The V end lost 0 bases, the J end lost 4 bases, and 18 bases lay between the germline ends. This CDR3 contains 17 residues. The germline V gene has CDR1 LGHNA and CDR2 YSLEER. CDR3 protein: CASSQDLQDSRRYGYTF. The DNA for the CDR3 is TGCGCCAGCAGCCAAGATCTACAGGATAGTAGGCGCTATGGCTACACCTTC.

The chain recombines TRBV6-5 with TRBJ2-2; D might be TRBD1 (5 bases). The CDR3 sequence is 13 residues long. The germline V gene has CDR1 MNHEY and CDR2 SVGAGI. V was cut by 8 bases and J by 6 bases, with 13 bases left in between. The CDR3 reads CASGRVYAGELFF. The CDR3 DNA sequence: TGTGCCAGCGGCAGGGTTTATGCCGGGGAGCTGTTTTTT.

This chain connects TRBV4-1 to TRBJ2-3; D remains ambiguous. The V end lost 0 bases, the J end lost 4 bases, and 5 bases lay between the germline ends. CDR1 and CDR2 (germline): MGHRA, YSYEKL. CDR3 size: 13 residues. The CDR3 loop reads CASSQEWPDTQYF. CDR3 sequence (DNA): TGCGCCAGCAGCCAAGAATGGCCAGATACGCAGTATTTT.

This sequence joins TRBV6-1 and TRBJ2-2; the match to TRBD2 covers 7 bases. Trimming took 1 base from V and 5 from J; bases not matched to a gene: 7. In germline, CDR1 is MNHNS, CDR2 SASEGT. The CDR3 loop spans 16 amino acids. The CDR3 nucleotides read TGTGCCAGCAGTGAAGGCCCTGGGGGGGAAACCGGGGAGCTGTTTTTT. Amino acid sequence: CASSEGPGGETGELFF.

The chain uses TRBV5-6 and TRBJ1-3; TRBD1 matches at 10 bases. The V gene's germline CDR1 is SGHDT and CDR2 YYEEEE. V lost 4 bases to trimming and J lost 3 bases; unmatched junction nucleotides: 4. The CDR3 loop spans 15 amino acids. The CDR3 reads CASSGTGALGNTIYF. CDR3 DNA sequence: TGTGCCAGCAGCGGGACAGGGGCCCTTGGAAACACCATATATTTT.

The chain joins TRBV6-5 to TRBJ2-1, with TRBD2 as a possible D gene (5 bases). The CDR3 length is 14 residues. V was cut by 3 bases and J by 6 bases, with 12 bases left in between. In germline, CDR1 is MNHEY, CDR2 SVGAGI. This CDR3 is CASSYPGVRNEQFF. The CDR3 DNA follows: TGTGCCAGCAGTTATCCCGGGGTCCGCAATGAGCAGTTCTTC.

This chain links TRBV27 with TRBJ1-4, with D perhaps matching TRBD1 (6 bases). The V end lost 5 bases, the J end lost 10 bases, and 23 bases lay between the germline ends. From germline, CDR1 is MNHEY and CDR2 SMNVEV (reference sequence). CDR3 length: 16 residues. CDR3 DNA: TGTGCCAGCAGTATGACCTGGGCGTGGGGGCCCCGAAAACTGTTTTTT. Translating it yields CASSMTWAWGPRKLFF.

The gene calls are TRBV4-3 and TRBJ1-1; D perhaps matches TRBD1 (5 bases). CDR1 is LGHNA, CDR2 YSLEER, per germline. Trimming cost V 0 bases and J 4 bases, with 12 bases left between them. The CDR3 covers 15 residues. The CDR3 loop reads CASSQEVGGCTEAFF. DNA for the CDR3: TGCGCCAGCAGCCAAGAGGTTGGGGGGTGCACTGAAGCTTTCTTT.

The chain combines TRBV9 with TRBJ1-1; TRBD1 matches 10 bases. CDR3 size: 15 residues. Per germline, CDR1 SGDLS and CDR2 YYNGEE. After removal of 0 bases from V and 5 bases from J, the junction contained 4 bases not matched to a gene. The CDR3 here is CASSVEGTGDTEAFF. The CDR3 DNA follows: TGTGCCAGCAGCGTAGAGGGGACAGGGGATACTGAAGCTTTCTTT.